This is a list of T cell receptor beta chains from one sample in a study of cytomegalovirus exposure and HLA in healthy donors. Method: immunoSEQ multiplex PCR; TCRdb's copy keeps in-frame clones and lacks some. The data show about 120,000 clones, over 60% seen once. The sequenced material came from PBMCs. These receptors originate from a man in his thirties or forties in good health and CMV-seropositive. Both conserved end residues are part of each CDR3. The order of the fields is D gene, V gene, J gene, clone size, CDR3 DNA, CDR3 protein. A D gene is named only where the DNA matches it firmly. Clone size is given for some rows only: seen once, a few or many times, or a class if the clone is expanded.

>.|TRBV23-1|TRBJ1-5|.
TGCGCCAGCGGCTTACAGGATCAGCCCCAGCATTTT
CASGLQDQPQHF
>TRBD1|TRBV27|TRBJ1-2|.
TGTGCCAGCAGTCCGGAGGACAGGTGGGCGGGGAACTATGGCTACACCTTC
CASSPEDRWAGNYGYTF
>TRBD2|TRBV19|TRBJ2-1|.
TGTGCCAGTACCTTGACAGCGGGGCCCGAGGTTGGGGAGCAGTTCTTC
CASTLTAGPEVGEQFF
>TRBD2|TRBV29-1|TRBJ2-7|.
TGCAGCGTTGAAGTTGTGCCGAATCTTAGCGGGGGGTATCCCTACGAGCAGTACTTC
CSVEVVPNLSGGYPYEQYF
>TRBD2|TRBV19|TRBJ2-3|once
TGTGCCAGTAGTATGACTAGCGGGGGACCGGCGGGAGATACGCAGTATTTT
CASSMTSGGPAGDTQYF
>.|TRBV2|TRBJ1-5|many
TGTGCCAGCAGTGAGGGGCCCCTCAATCAGCCCCAGCATTTT
CASSEGPLNQPQHF
>TRBD1|TRBV4-2|TRBJ1-5|.
TGTGCCAGCAGCCCAGATCGACAGGGCCGTCAGCCCCAGCATTTT
CASSPDRQGRQPQHF
>TRBD2|TRBV4-2|TRBJ2-7|.
TGTGCCAGCAGCCACCCGACTAGCGGGGGGGCTTTCAACGAGCAGTACTTC
CASSHPTSGGAFNEQYF
>.|TRBV5-5|TRBJ2-7|once
TGTGCCAGCAGCTTGGCTGACAGTGGGCGTCGCTACGAGCAGTACTTC
CASSLADSGRRYEQYF
>.|TRBV30|TRBJ2-7|.
TGTGCCAGCTCGATGGGAAAGGGGCTGGGGACCTACGAGCAGTACTTC
CASSMGKGLGTYEQYF
>TRBD1|TRBV5-1|TRBJ1-4|.
TGCGCCAGCAGCTTTTCGACAGGGGGCGATGAAAAACTGTTTTTT
CASSFSTGGDEKLFF
>.|TRBV10-3|TRBJ1-5|.
TGTGCCATCAGTGAGTCGGTGGCAGGGGATCAGCCCCAGCATTTT
CAISESVAGDQPQHF
>TRBD1|TRBV7-9|TRBJ1-2|few
TGTGCCAGCAGCTTGGGGGGACAGGGGGCAAGCTATGGCTACACCTTC
CASSLGGQGASYGYTF
>TRBD2|TRBV5-4|TRBJ2-5|.
TGTGCCAGCAGCACCCTTGGGGGACTAGGGGAGACCCAGTACTTC
CASSTLGGLGETQYF
>.|TRBV5-1|TRBJ1-3|few
TGCGCCAGCAGCCCTGGGACACCTTCTGGAAACACCATATATTTT
CASSPGTPSGNTIYF
>TRBD1|TRBV5-1|TRBJ2-5|.
TGCGCCAGCAGCAGGGGGCCGTCACAAGAGACCCAGTACTTC
CASSRGPSQETQYF
>TRBD1|TRBV10-1|TRBJ1-1|few
TGCGCCAGCAGCCGACAGGGGAACACTGAAGCTTTCTTT
CASSRQGNTEAFF
>TRBD1|TRBV19|TRBJ1-4|few
TGTGCCAGTAGTATTGGTGGGACAGGACCCGAAAAACTGTTTTTT
CASSIGGTGPEKLFF
>.|TRBV4-3|TRBJ1-2|once
TGCGCCAGCAGCCCCATCGCCAGATATAGCTATGGCTACCCCTTC
CASSPIARYSYGYPF
>TRBD2|TRBV4-1|TRBJ2-3|.
TGCGCCAGCAGCCACCAACTAGCGGGGAACACAGATACGCAGTATTTT
CASSHQLAGNTDTQYF
>TRBD1|TRBV10-3|TRBJ1-1|.
TGTGCCATCAGTGAACAGGGGTCGGACACTGAAGCTTTCTTT
CAISEQGSDTEAFF
>.|TRBV4-1|TRBJ2-3|.
TGCGCCAGCAGCCAAGAACCGGCAGGGGGGTCCACAGATACGCAGTATTTT
CASSQEPAGGSTDTQYF
>TRBD1|TRBV12-5|TRBJ2-7|.
TGTGCTAGTGGAGCCGGGACAGGCGAGCAGTACTTC
CASGAGTGEQYF
>.|TRBV29-1|TRBJ1-1|many
TGCAGCGTGTCGGCGGGGGGGAACACTGAAGCTTTCTTT
CSVSAGGNTEAFF
>.|TRBV2|TRBJ1-2|.
TGTGCCAGTACACAGAACCCTAACTATGGCTACACCTTC
CASTQNPNYGYTF